This T cell receptor beta chain is drawn from a study of shared clonotypes between healthy human individuals. This clone was recorded only once. Only in-frame clones appear in the TCRdb table, and some are missing; sequencing was by immunoSEQ multiplex PCR. The table shows around 300,000 clones, with roughly 87% occurring only once. CDR3 length: 16 amino acids. Germline V gene lookup returns CDR1 MNHNS and CDR2 SASEGT. With V trimmed by 0 bases and J by 4 bases, 7 bases remained unmatched. The origin of this receptor is a man aged 18-30 years in good health. This chain joins TRBV6-1 and TRBJ2-7; 9 nucleotides agree with TRBD2. The sample comprised memory CD8+ T cells sorted from blood. Subset described: CD45RO+ cells pooled with CCR7-negative TemRA cells. The CDR3 loop is CASSEAFLAGIYEQYF. DNA for the CDR3: TGTGCCAGCAGTGAAGCGTTTCTAGCGGGAATTTACGAGCAGTACTTC.